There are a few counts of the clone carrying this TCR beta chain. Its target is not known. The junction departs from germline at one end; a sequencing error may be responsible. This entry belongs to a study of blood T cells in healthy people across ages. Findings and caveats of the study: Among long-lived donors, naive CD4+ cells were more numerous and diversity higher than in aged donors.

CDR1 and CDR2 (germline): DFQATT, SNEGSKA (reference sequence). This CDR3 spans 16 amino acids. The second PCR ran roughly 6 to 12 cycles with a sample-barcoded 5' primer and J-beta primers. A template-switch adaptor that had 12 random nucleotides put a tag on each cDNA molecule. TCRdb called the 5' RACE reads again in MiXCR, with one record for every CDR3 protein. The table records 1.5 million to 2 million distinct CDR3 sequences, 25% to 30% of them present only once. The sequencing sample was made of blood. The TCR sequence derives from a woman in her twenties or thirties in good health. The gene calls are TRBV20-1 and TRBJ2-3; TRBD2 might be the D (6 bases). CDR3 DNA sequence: TGCAATGCTAGTTACTTTTTGACTAGAAGCACAGATACGCAGTATTTT. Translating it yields CNASYFLTRSTDTQYF.